The source of this T cell receptor (beta chain) is a study of T-cell memory formation after mild COVID-19 listed by TCRdb under 2021. For the wider study: Most TCR sequence clusters were specific to one of the two donors. In a couple of donors, T-cell clones that expanded and contracted after mild COVID-19 were followed by sequencing TCRalpha and TCRbeta repertoires longitudinally. The cohort was made up of two young adult volunteers, one female and one male, who were previously healthy. Study-wide findings and limitations: Some responding clones were detected in pre-infection memory, which suggested that pre-existing cross-reactive memory T cells had joined the SARS-CoV-2 response. The study covered only a couple of mild cases, and larger cohorts including severe cases with pre-infection samples were considered necessary. Balanced CD4/CD8 phenotypes were observed for clones contracting from day 15 to 85, whereas a bias towards CD4+ was observed for a second wave of clones expanding from day 15 to 37. Contracting CD4+ clones were located mainly in the CM and EM memory subsets, whereas CD8+ clones were found to be enriched in EMRA. SARS-CoV-2 specificity was not confirmed for the second-wave clones peaking on day 37.

Sequencing used an Illumina NovaSeq 6000. Using 5'RACE with constant-segment primers, TCRalpha and TCRbeta cDNA libraries were constructed, with sample barcodes and unique molecular identifiers added in the process. RNA was extracted from every sample with Trizol reagent. Libraries were amplified in two PCR steps, with a second sample barcode and Illumina TruSeq adapters added in the second step. Sequencing of libraries was performed on an Illumina NovaSeq with 2 x 150 bp paired-end reads. The study's own analysis went as follows. Reads were demultiplexed and collapsed into UMI-guided consensus sequences with migec v1.2.7. Using mixcr v2.1.11, UMI consensuses were aligned to TRA and TRB V and J templates and then assembled into clonotypes. Expanded or contracted clonotypes were those called significant by both edgeR and NoisET, with noise models trained on biological replicates. For edgeR calls, a false discovery rate-adjusted p below 0.01 and a log2 fold-change threshold of 1 were applied. As an exploratory analysis of dynamics, PCA with hierarchical clustering was applied to max-normalized trajectories of the 1000 most abundant clonotypes. The CD4 or CD8 phenotype of responding clones was assigned using the separately sequenced CD4+ and CD8+ repertoires. TCRdb reworked the public reads: Q25 trimming with fastp, MiXCR clone assembly, productive beta chains retained. CDR3 protein duplicates are merged, each entry listing the most common genes and DNA. The V and J calls and clone size are TCRdb's, not the authors'. This sample has fewer than 650,000 distinct CDR3 sequences in its table, and approximately 21% of those were observed once. Of the sample, around 7.7% is held by the ten largest clones.

The CDR3 runs 15 amino acids, cysteine and phenylalanine included. Just the 45-base CDR3 DNA is kept, in frame starting at base 1. From the germline V gene (reference sequence), CDR1 is LNHDA and CDR2 is SQIVND. Here V drops 6 bases and J drops 4 bases, and the junction holds 11 bases not matched to any gene. A word on this clonotype: The antigen this receptor binds is unknown. There are no base qualities to consult, and no much larger clone falls within one base.

PBMCs were isolated by Ficoll-Paque density gradient centrifugation. The sequencing sample was made of PBMCs or a T cell subset sorted from them (not recorded which). This receptor chain uses TRBV19 and TRBJ1-2; 7 bases in between match TRBD1. The origin of this receptor is an adult woman who had mild COVID-19 (a few samples of this study predate the infection). The sample titles of this study are shuffled in the database, so cell type and time point are left out; the donor was told from shared clones. CDR3 reads: CASRLAEQGLYGYTF. The DNA reads TGTGCCAGTAGGTTGGCGGAACAGGGGCTCTATGGCTACACCTTC. Joined to the reference TRBV19 and TRBJ1-2 proteins, this CDR3 gives the full variable domain: DGGITQSPKYLFRKEGQNVTLSCEQNLNHDAMYWYRQDPGQGLRLIYYSQIVNDFQKGDIAEGYSVSREKKESFPLTVTSAQKNPTAFYLCASRLAEQGLYGYTFGSGTRLTVV.